The clone carrying this T cell receptor beta chain has more than one count but fewer than ten. Under the authors' procedure: The assay estimated nucleated cells by amplifying reference gene primers. Repertoires were generated with immunoSEQ multiplex PCR, while TCRdb's copy carries only in-frame clones and drops some. V, J and clone size reflect that table, while D and trimming were determined from the DNA. The table includes about 80,000 clones, approximately 82% detected once. The germline CDR1 and CDR2 sequences are MGHRA and YSYEKL. Trimming stripped 3 bases from V and 4 bases from J, with 15 bases between. The CDR3 loop spans 15 amino acids. The data are from a study of blood T cell repertoires in COVID-19.

The sequenced material came from peripheral blood. The sequence was collected from a human donor in a cohort sampled during active COVID-19. The chain recombines TRBV4-1 with TRBJ1-1; tentative D call: TRBD1 (5 bases). CDR3: CASSQRDGRTTEAFF. For the CDR3, the DNA is TGCGCCAGCAGCCAGAGGGACGGGAGGACCACTGAAGCTTTCTTT.